The clone carrying this T cell receptor (beta chain) appeared once. Its cognate antigen is unknown. Produced via immunoSEQ multiplex PCR; TCRdb's table is partial and in-frame only. The profile shows around 4,700 clones, around 61% of them singletons. There was relapse after autologous stem cell transplantation in every patient, and there was variation in brentuximab vedotin exposure. The sample originates from a study of PD-1 blockade in classical Hodgkin lymphoma. Study-wide context: Patients received nivolumab 3 mg/kg intravenously every 2 weeks.

Overall study findings and caveats: CD4+ but not CD8+ TCR diversity rose significantly by C4D1. Those starting nivolumab under 1 year post-ASCT were excluded.

The CDR3 sequence is 16 residues long. The V segment lost 3 bases and the J segment 0 bases; nucleotides outside the gene matches: 6. Germline loops: CDR1 LNHDA, CDR2 SQIVND (reference sequence). This TCR was sampled from a human donor with classical Hodgkin lymphoma. The chain recombines TRBV19 with TRBJ2-3, with 7 bases identical to TRBD2. The specimen comprised peripheral blood mononuclear cells (PBMCs), sampled before the second cycle of nivolumab. The CDR3 reads CASSIRASGSTDTQYF. The CDR3 region has the DNA TGTGCCAGTAGTATTCGGGCTAGCGGAAGCACAGATACGCAGTATTTT.